A single T cell receptor (beta chain) is shown here with its context. This entry comes from a study of blood T cell repertoires in COVID-19. Study-level background: COVID-19 samples, acute and convalescent, were from the United States, Italy and Spain. Sources were T cells, B-cell-depleted T cells, or PBMCs; the material itself was cDNA or gDNA.

As handled by the study authors: Amplified reference gene primers provided the basis for estimating nucleated cell counts. Assay used: immunoSEQ multiplex PCR; TCRdb lists only in-frame clones, some missing. D and trimming come from the DNA, and the V and J calls and clone size come from that table. The sample holds 25,000 to 30,000 clones; 83% are singletons and the top ten take roughly a quarter. Germline assignment: CDR1 SGHRS and CDR2 YFSETQ. The trim removed 3 bases at V and 8 bases at J, leaving 8 bases unmatched. The CDR3 loop spans 15 amino acids. This TCR was recovered from a human donor in a cohort sampled during active COVID-19. The chain joins TRBV5-1 to TRBJ2-3; 11 nucleotides align to TRBD2. Sample: peripheral blood. The CDR3 here is CASSSLAGAPVTQYF. CDR3 nucleotides: TGCGCCAGCAGCTCACTAGCGGGAGCCCCAGTTACGCAGTATTTT.